This note documents a single T cell receptor (beta chain) sequence. The antigen is not known. This entry comes from a study of shared clonotypes between healthy human individuals. Findings and limits, study-wide: Non-shared clonotypes had lower generation probabilities than clonotypes shared by all four sorted-subset donors.

V was clipped by 3 bases and J by 3 bases; unmatched bases: 2. Germline V gene data show CDR1 as SGDLS and CDR2 as YYNGEE. The CDR3 has 14 amino acids. Deep was the level used in running the assay. For sorted subsets, approximately 180 ng DNA per replicate equaled around 28,000 T cell genomes. Profiled with immunoSEQ multiplex PCR; TCRdb holds only in-frame clones, not every one. Of about 1.1 million clones detected, about 80% appear once; the ten largest clones hold roughly 0.55%. Specimen: memory CD4+ T cells from PBMCs. Subset: CD45RA-negative fraction. This sequence joins TRBV9 and TRBJ2-1; 8 bases align to TRBD2. This TCR was sampled from a man younger than 35 in good health. Some clones in this sample may be carry-over from other donors' samples. CDR3 in DNA: TGTGCCAGCAGCGGGACTAGCCACTACAATGAGCAGTTCTTC. Protein sequence: CASSGTSHYNEQFF.